Below, one T cell receptor beta chain is given with its context. What it binds is unknown. TCRdb keeps only in-frame clones here, not all; method: immunoSEQ multiplex PCR. The data contain around 75,000 clones, approximately 89% of them singletons. The data originate from a study of T cell responses to AZD1222 COVID-19 vaccine. Study-level points and caveats: The donor group comprised mostly white British people and more females; the analysis possibly underestimated clonal diversity. Without day 14 samples, only post-peak T cell repertoires were studied. As reported, nearly half of all spike-specific TCRs target variant regions that are unmutated.

V lost 5 bases, J lost 1 base, and 11 bases lay in between. Germline CDR1 and CDR2: SGHVS and FQNEAQ. This CDR3 has 14 amino acids. Sequenced here: peripheral blood, sampled 28 days after the second dose of the MenACWY control vaccine. The sequence derives from an adult who received the MenACWY meningococcal vaccine as a control. This chain joins TRBV7-8 and TRBJ1-1; D uncertain. The CDR3 sequence: CASSTRPGNTEAFF. In DNA form, the CDR3 reads TGTGCCAGCAGCACCCGACCGGGGAACACTGAAGCTTTCTTT.